The next 26 T cell receptor beta chains were all read from a single sample in a study of blood T cell repertoires in COVID-19. TCRdb's table, derived via immunoSEQ multiplex PCR, lists solely in-frame clones and lacks some. The repertoire has about 670,000 clones, over 80% of them found once; the top ten carry under 0.3%. Sequenced input: peripheral blood. Receptors were obtained from a woman between 18 and 29 years old with acute or convalescent COVID-19.

The chain joins TRBV7-2 to TRBJ2-1; the D gene is possibly TRBD2 (5 bases). The CDR3 covers 18 residues. Per germline, CDR1 SGHTA and CDR2 FQGNSA. V was shortened by 1 base and J by 0 bases, with 16 bases between the two germline ends. CDR3 sequence reads: CASSLEVGRRSSYNEQFF. CDR3 nucleotides: TGTGCCAGCAGCTTAGAGGTTGGGCGGAGGAGCTCCTACAATGAGCAGTTCTTC. Using reference TRBV7-2 and TRBJ2-1 for the parts outside the CDR3, the full variable domain is GAGVSQSPSNKVTEKGKDVELRCDPISGHTALYWYRQSLGQGLEFLIYFQGNSAPDKSGLPSDRFSAERTGGSVSTLTIQRTQQEDSAVYLCASSLEVGRRSSYNEQFFGPGTRLTVL.

The rearrangement uses TRBV3-1 (or the pseudogene TRBV3-2) and TRBJ2-7; 10 nucleotides agree with TRBD2. The CDR3 contains 16 residues. CDR1 is LGHDT and CDR2 is YNNKEL in the germline V gene (reference sequence). Unmatched junction bases numbered 5, after V lost 3 bases and J lost 0 bases. The CDR3 region has the DNA TGTGCCAGCAGCCATTCTTGGACTAGCGGCTCCTACGAGCAGTACTTC. The encoded protein is CASSHSWTSGSYEQYF.

A few counts support this clone. The CDR3 loop reads CASSLSSILNSPSYEQYF. In DNA form, the CDR3 reads TGTGCCAGCAGCCTATCGTCAATTCTCAACTCTCCCTCCTACGAGCAGTACTTC. This rearrangement joins TRBV3-1 (or the pseudogene TRBV3-2) to TRBJ2-7; no definite D call. The CDR3 length is 18 residues. Germline CDR1 and CDR2: LGHDT and YNNKEL (reference sequence). With 4 bases removed from V and 0 bases from J, the gap between germline ends came to 22 bases.

V is TRBV12-2 and J is TRBJ1-5; the table's D call, TRBD1, has no DNA check behind it. TRBV12-2 is a pseudogene segment. The CDR3 spans 19 residues. CDR3: CASRLAKGDRSNSNQPQHF. The CDR3 DNA reads as TGTGCAAGTCGCTTAGCGAAAGGGGACAGGTCGAATAGCAATCAGCCCCAGCATTTT.

This clone was detected once. This chain links TRBV4-2 with TRBJ2-1, with a possible D match to TRBD1 (5 bases). This CDR3 has 14 residues. Between the trimmed V and J ends, which lost 1 base and 8 bases, there was a span of 12 bases. Germline CDR1 LGHNA, CDR2 YNFKEQ. CDR3 in DNA: TGTGCCAGCAGCCAAGTAGGGGCACCCCATGAGCAGTTCTTC. Its protein product is CASSQVGAPHEQFF.

The V call is TRBV5-1, the J call TRBJ1-1; D is possibly TRBD1 (5 bases). This CDR3 has 13 residues. Trimming cost V 7 bases and J 2 bases, with 12 bases left between them. In germline, CDR1 is SGHRS, CDR2 YFSETQ. The CDR3 nucleotides read TGCGCCAGCTCAGGGAACCAAAACACTGAAGCTTTCTTT. Residues: CASSGNQNTEAFF.

This clone was recorded only once. This chain uses TRBV5-1 with TRBJ2-7, with 7 bases that match TRBD2. Germline V gene lookup returns CDR1 SGHRS and CDR2 YFSETQ. The CDR3 runs 16 residues. V lost 6 bases, J lost 5 bases, and 17 bases stayed unmatched. Here the CDR3 DNA reads TGCGCCAGCAACCCATCGGGGGGATCCTTCCCCAACGAGCAGTACTTC. Its protein product is CASNPSGGSFPNEQYF.

As concerns this clone: Other nucleotide sequences in the sample specify the same CDR3. The CDR3 nucleotides are TGTGCCAGCAGCTTGGGACTTAGCACAGATACGCAGTATTTT. As protein: CASSLGLSTDTQYF. V gene TRBV7-9 combines with J gene TRBJ2-3; possibly TRBD2 for D (6 bases). V shed 3 bases and J shed 0 bases, with 7 bases lying between them. The CDR3 loop spans 14 amino acids. The V gene's germline CDR1 is SEHNR and CDR2 FQNEAQ (reference sequence).

The chain couples TRBV4-2 to TRBJ1-1; no firm D call. Germline CDR1 and CDR2: LGHNA and YNFKEQ. The CDR3 extends over 14 amino acids. The V end lost 3 bases, the J end lost 2 bases, and 10 bases lay between the germline ends. The CDR3 here is CASSHEGPNTEAFF. CDR3 sequence (DNA): TGTGCCAGCAGCCACGAGGGCCCAAACACTGAAGCTTTCTTT.

The J gene is TRBJ1-1, the V gene TRBV5-8; weak D call: TRBD1 (6 bases). The germline V gene encodes CDR1 SGHTS and CDR2 YDEGEE. Trimming removed 0 bases at V and 5 bases at J, with 11 bases between. CDR3 length equals 14 residues. Here the CDR3 reads CASSLEGGWTEAFF. The CDR3 DNA sequence: TGTGCCAGCAGCTTGGAAGGGGGTTGGACTGAAGCTTTCTTT.

CDR3 DNA sequence: TGTGCCAGCAGCTATAGGACAGGGTCTGGGCAGCCCCAGCATTTT. This gives the protein CASSYRTGSGQPQHF. The chain has TRBV11-2 and TRBJ1-5; TRBD1 matches at 8 bases. With 4 bases clipped from V and 7 bases from J, the junction kept 9 bases outside the gene matches. The CDR3 loop spans 15 amino acids. Germline CDR1 and CDR2: SGHAT and FQNNGV. The full variable domain, completed using reference TRBV11-2 and TRBJ1-5, is EAGVAQSPRYKIIEKRQSVAFWCNPISGHATLYWYQQILGQGPKLLIQFQNNGVVDDSQLPKDRFSAERLKGVDSTLKIQPAKLEDSAVYLCASSYRTGSGQPQHFGDGTRLSIL.

The table lists this clone with a count of one. The genes are TRBV2 and TRBJ1-1; D unresolved. The CDR3 has 13 residues. The ends were cut back, 6 bases at V and 2 bases at J, with 10 bases in the middle. Germline-derived CDR1 and CDR2 are SNHLY and FYNNEI. The CDR3 spells CASRADLNTEAFF. For the CDR3, the DNA is TGTGCCAGCAGGGCAGATTTAAACACTGAAGCTTTCTTT.

The chain recombines TRBV19 with TRBJ1-2; perhaps TRBD1 as D (5 bases). Germline CDR1 is LNHDA and CDR2 is SQIVND (reference sequence). Trimming took 3 bases from V and 6 from J, leaving 11 bases between them. The CDR3 loop spans 13 amino acids. In nucleotides, the CDR3 is TGTGCCAGTAGTATTGGGGGGTCCCATGGCTACACCTTC. The encoded protein is CASSIGGSHGYTF.

The chain has TRBV7-9 and TRBJ2-1; 8 nucleotides align to TRBD2. The germline CDR1 and CDR2 sequences are SEHNR and FQNEAQ (reference sequence). Trimming removed 5 bases from V and 0 bases from J; junction bases left unmatched: 6. The CDR3 has 16 residues. In DNA form, the CDR3 reads TGTGCCAGCAGCGAGAAGCGGGGGCCCTCCTACAATGAGCAGTTCTTC. Its protein is CASSEKRGPSYNEQFF.

The V call is TRBV19, the J call TRBJ1-2; D perhaps matches TRBD1 (6 bases). This CDR3 contains 13 residues. Per the germline V gene, CDR1 is LNHDA and CDR2 is SQIVND (reference sequence). Trimming stripped 6 bases from V and 4 bases from J, with 12 bases between. CDR3 bases: TGTGCCAGTAGAAACAGGGTTTCCTATGGCTACACCTTC. The encoded protein is CASRNRVSYGYTF. The full variable domain, completed using reference TRBV19 and TRBJ1-2, is DGGITQSPKYLFRKEGQNVTLSCEQNLNHDAMYWYRQDPGQGLRLIYYSQIVNDFQKGDIAEGYSVSREKKESFPLTVTSAQKNPTAFYLCASRNRVSYGYTFGSGTRLTVV.

This clone showed up just once. The junction does not match germline at one end; this may be a read error. The chain joins TRBV19 to TRBJ2-7; D unresolved. Germline CDR1 reads LNHDA; CDR2 reads SQIVND (reference sequence). This CDR3 is built from 13 residues. The chain's CDR3 is CASSIAGLPTLHF. Here the CDR3 DNA reads TGTGCCAGTAGTATAGCCGGGTTACCCACCCTGCACTTC.

V gene TRBV3-1 (or the pseudogene TRBV3-2) combines with J gene TRBJ1-1; D is unclear. The CDR3 loop spans 13 amino acids. With 4 bases removed from V and 7 bases from J, the gap between germline ends came to 13 bases. Looked up from germline, CDR1 is LGHDT and CDR2 is YNNKEL (reference sequence). The CDR3 here is CASSRTLRGEAFF. CDR3 sequence (DNA): TGTGCCAGCAGCCGCACCCTACGGGGTGAAGCTTTCTTT.

V is TRBV11-2 and J is TRBJ1-5; TRBD1 matches at 9 bases. The CDR3 has 15 residues. V lost 2 bases, J lost 7 bases, and 6 bases stayed unmatched. Germline V gene lookup returns CDR1 SGHAT and CDR2 FQNNGV. The CDR3 DNA sequence: TGTGCCAGCAGCTTAACAGGGGGCGCTGCCCAGCCCCAGCATTTT. Amino acid sequence: CASSLTGGAAQPQHF.

The genes are TRBV19 and TRBJ1-1; 8 bases are a match to TRBD1. V lost 5 bases, J lost 3 bases, and 11 bases stayed unmatched. The CDR3 runs 16 residues. Germline lookup yields CDR1 LNHDA and CDR2 SQIVND (reference sequence). CDR3 DNA: TGTGCCAGTAGTCCAAGGACAGGGAGGTGGGACACTGAAGCTTTCTTT. It is translated as CASSPRTGRWDTEAFF.

The V gene is TRBV10-3, the J gene TRBJ1-1; TRBD1 agrees at 7 bases. There are 17 residues in the CDR3. Germline V CDR1 and CDR2: ENHRY, SYGVKD. The V gene end was trimmed by 5 bases and the J gene end by 0 bases; junction bases not matched to a gene: 12. Here the CDR3 DNA reads TGTGCCATCAGTATAGAAAGAACAGGGGACCTGAACACTGAAGCTTTCTTT. Its protein product is CAISIERTGDLNTEAFF.

The J gene is TRBJ1-3, the V gene TRBV3-1 (or the pseudogene TRBV3-2); TRBD1 is a possible D gene (6 bases). Between the trimmed V and J ends, which lost 3 bases and 2 bases, there was a span of 17 bases. The germline V gene encodes CDR1 LGHDT and CDR2 YNNKEL (reference sequence). The CDR3 is 17 amino acids. As DNA, the CDR3 is TGTGCCAGCAGCCAGCCCCACAGGGTTTTTCCTGGAAACACCATATATTTT. Translated, it gives CASSQPHRVFPGNTIYF.

CDR3 amino acids: CASSHSPTSHEQFF. CDR3 bases: TGTGCCAGCAGCCACTCGCCCACTAGTCATGAGCAGTTCTTC. This chain links TRBV4-2 with TRBJ2-1, with D possibly matching TRBD2 (5 bases). CDR3 length equals 14 residues. Germline V lookup: CDR1 LGHNA, CDR2 YNFKEQ. Trimming shortened V by 3 bases and J by 8 bases, and 14 bases separated the two germline ends.

The chain couples TRBV29-1 to TRBJ2-3; no clear D. Germline-derived CDR1 and CDR2 are SQVTM and ANQGSEA. The CDR3 loop spans 15 amino acids. Trimming stripped 0 bases from V and 1 base from J, with 11 bases between. For the CDR3, the DNA is TGCAGCGTTGAAGATTTTCTAGTCGGCACAGATACGCAGTATTTT. Translated, it gives CSVEDFLVGTDTQYF.

This clone has just one count. CDR3 sequence: CASSLFASSGDSGANVLTF. DNA for the CDR3: TGTGCCAGCAGCTTATTCGCCTCTAGCGGGGACTCTGGGGCCAACGTCCTGACTTTC. The chain uses TRBV7-2 and TRBJ2-6, with 9 positions matching TRBD2. This CDR3 has 19 amino acids. Per germline, CDR1 SGHTA and CDR2 FQGNSA. J was trimmed by 0 bases and V by 2 bases; bases with no gene match: 8.

The chain uses TRBV7-7 and TRBJ2-2; 9 nucleotides align to TRBD1. With V trimmed by 5 bases and J by 4 bases, 5 bases remained unmatched. The CDR3 totals 15 residues. In germline, CDR1 is SSHAT, CDR2 FNYEAQ (reference sequence). CDR3 sequence (DNA): TGTGCCAGCAGCGCGACAGGGGGGGGCACCGGGGAGCTGTTTTTT. Residues: CASSATGGGTGELFF.

This clone showed up just once. The CDR3 DNA reads TGTGCCAGCAGCTTCAGGGGAGGGGATGAAGCTTTCTTT. It specifies CASSFRGGDEAFF. The gene calls are TRBV7-2 and TRBJ1-1, with D possibly being TRBD1 (6 bases). This CDR3 is 13 amino acids long. Germline V gives CDR1 SGHTA, CDR2 FQGNSA. The V end was cut by 3 bases, the J end by 7 bases, with 12 bases between.